This T cell receptor (beta chain) derives from a study of tumor-infiltrating lymphocytes in primary liver carcinoma. In the study overall: Roughly 3.65 to 7.5 million productive TCRbeta reads were obtained per sample, with similar numbers across tissue types.

TCR beta cDNA was made from roughly 500 ng total RNA with a constant-region primer. Libraries covering TCR beta were generated through three nested multiplex PCR rounds (using a slightly modified ARM-PCR). Two initial PCR rounds of approximately 10 cycles each paired TRBV1-TRBV30 forward primers with a C-beta reverse primer. Each CDR3 protein is one row after TCRdb ran MiXCR on the multiplex PCR reads. The sample records around 47,000 distinct CDR3 sequences, around 72% being singletons. Per germline, CDR1 PRHDT and CDR2 FYEKMQ (reference sequence). CDR3 length equals 13 residues. Study-wide results and caveats: Tumor-blood pairs (like tumor-adjacent pairs) overlapped less than tumor region pairs did.

Of note for this clonotype: Its antigen is undetermined. Germline is not matched at one junction end, which may reflect a read error.

Each 20-30 mg portion of unsorted bulk tissue served as the source for co-extraction of RNA and DNA. Samples were taken from five separate regions (per tumor). Each tumor specimen held more than 75% viable tumor cells. The sample consisted of liver tumor tissue from sampling region 2. Subset noted: tumor region T2, inferior pole. The TCR was taken from a man aged 35-49 years with primary liver carcinoma and hepatitis B virus infection. The rearrangement uses TRBV13 and TRBJ2-7; perhaps TRBD1 as D (7 bases). CDR3 sequence (DNA): TGTACCAGCAGCTTACAGGGGAGGAATGAGCACTACTTC. Translation: CTSSLQGRNEHYF.